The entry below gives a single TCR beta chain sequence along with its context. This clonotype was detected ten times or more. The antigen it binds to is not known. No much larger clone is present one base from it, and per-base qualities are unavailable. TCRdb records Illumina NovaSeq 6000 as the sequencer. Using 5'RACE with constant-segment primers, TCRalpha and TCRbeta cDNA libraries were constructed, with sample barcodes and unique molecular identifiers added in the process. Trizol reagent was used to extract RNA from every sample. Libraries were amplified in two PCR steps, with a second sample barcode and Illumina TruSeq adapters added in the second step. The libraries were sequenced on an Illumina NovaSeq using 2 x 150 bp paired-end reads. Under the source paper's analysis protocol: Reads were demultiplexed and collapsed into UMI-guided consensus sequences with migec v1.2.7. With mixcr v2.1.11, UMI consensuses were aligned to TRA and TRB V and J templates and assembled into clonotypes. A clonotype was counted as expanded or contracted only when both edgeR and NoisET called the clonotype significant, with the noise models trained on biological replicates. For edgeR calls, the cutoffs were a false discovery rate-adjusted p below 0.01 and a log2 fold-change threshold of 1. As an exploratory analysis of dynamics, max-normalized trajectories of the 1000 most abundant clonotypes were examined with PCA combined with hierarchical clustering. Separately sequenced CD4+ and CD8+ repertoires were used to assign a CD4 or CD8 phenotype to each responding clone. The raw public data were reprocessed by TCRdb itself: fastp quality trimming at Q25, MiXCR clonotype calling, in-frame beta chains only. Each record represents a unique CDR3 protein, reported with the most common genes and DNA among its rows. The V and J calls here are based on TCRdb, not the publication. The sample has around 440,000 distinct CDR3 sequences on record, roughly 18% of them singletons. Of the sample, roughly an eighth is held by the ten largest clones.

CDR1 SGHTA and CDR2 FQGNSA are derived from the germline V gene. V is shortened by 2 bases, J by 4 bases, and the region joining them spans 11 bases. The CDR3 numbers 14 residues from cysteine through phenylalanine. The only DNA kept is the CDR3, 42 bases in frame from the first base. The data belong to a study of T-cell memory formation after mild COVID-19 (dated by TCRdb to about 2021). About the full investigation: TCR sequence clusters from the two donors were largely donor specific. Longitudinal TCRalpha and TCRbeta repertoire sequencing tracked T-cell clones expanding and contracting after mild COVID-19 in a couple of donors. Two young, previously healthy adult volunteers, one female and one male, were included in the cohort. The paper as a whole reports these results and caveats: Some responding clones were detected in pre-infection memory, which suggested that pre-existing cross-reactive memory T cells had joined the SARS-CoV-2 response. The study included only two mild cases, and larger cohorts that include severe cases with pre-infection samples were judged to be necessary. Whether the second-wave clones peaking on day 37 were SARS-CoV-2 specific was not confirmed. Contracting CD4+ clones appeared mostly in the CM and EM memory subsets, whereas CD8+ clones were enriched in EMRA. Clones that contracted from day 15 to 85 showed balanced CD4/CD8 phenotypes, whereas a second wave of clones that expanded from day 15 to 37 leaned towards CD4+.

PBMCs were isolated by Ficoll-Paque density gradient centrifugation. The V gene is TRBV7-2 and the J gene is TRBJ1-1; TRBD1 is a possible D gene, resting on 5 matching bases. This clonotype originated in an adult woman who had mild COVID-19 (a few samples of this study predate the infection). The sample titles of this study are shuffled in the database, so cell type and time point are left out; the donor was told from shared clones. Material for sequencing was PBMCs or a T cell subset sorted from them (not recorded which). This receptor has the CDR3 CASSLTAGSTEAFF. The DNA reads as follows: TGTGCCAGCAGCTTAACGGCAGGGAGCACTGAAGCTTTCTTT.